This T cell receptor (beta chain) was found in a study of molecular identifiers for immune sequencing clone quantification. Study-wide results and limits: Jurkat TCR RNA spiked in from one cell reportedly remained identifiable amid approximately 970,000 naive cells.

In germline, CDR1 is PRHDT, CDR2 FYEKMQ (reference sequence). The CDR3 has 15 residues. V was shortened by 6 bases and J by 6 bases, with 21 bases between the two germline ends. In this sample, this clonotype turned up many times. Its antigen is still unknown. Listed TCR primers and previously described methods were used for bulk TCR libraries. TCRdb called the PCR reads again in MiXCR, with one record for every CDR3 protein. Here the sample spans approximately 320,000 distinct CDR3 sequences, 24% being singletons. The clonotype originates from a human donor in good health. Some libraries in this study had Jurkat cell RNA spiked in. The sequencing sample was made of naive CD8+ T cells from blood, with Jurkat cell RNA spiked in. Subset here: FACS-sorted CD8+CD4-CCR7+CD45RA+ naive T cells. J is TRBJ2-7 and V is TRBV13; D might be TRBD1 or TRBD2, each matching 6 bases. CDR3 coding DNA: TGTGCCAGCAGTATAATAGGCCAGGGGAGGTTCGAGCAGTACTTC. Residues: CASSIIGQGRFEQYF.